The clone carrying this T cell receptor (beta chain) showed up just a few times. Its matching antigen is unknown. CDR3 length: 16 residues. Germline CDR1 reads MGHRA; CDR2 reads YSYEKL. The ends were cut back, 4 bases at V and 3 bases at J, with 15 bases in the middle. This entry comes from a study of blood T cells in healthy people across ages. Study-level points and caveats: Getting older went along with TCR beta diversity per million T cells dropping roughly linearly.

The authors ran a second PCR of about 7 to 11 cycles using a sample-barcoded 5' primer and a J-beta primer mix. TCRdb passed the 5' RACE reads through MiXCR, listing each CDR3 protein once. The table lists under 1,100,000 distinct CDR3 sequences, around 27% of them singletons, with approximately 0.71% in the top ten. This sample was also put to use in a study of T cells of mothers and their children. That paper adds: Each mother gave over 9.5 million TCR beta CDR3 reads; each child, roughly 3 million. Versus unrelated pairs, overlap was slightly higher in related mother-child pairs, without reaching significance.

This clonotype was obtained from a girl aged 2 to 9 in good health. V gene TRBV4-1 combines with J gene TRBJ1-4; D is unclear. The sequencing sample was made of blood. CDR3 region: CASSPTRQPANEKLFF. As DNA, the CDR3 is TGCGCCAGCAGCCCCACCCGGCAACCTGCTAATGAAAAACTGTTTTTT.